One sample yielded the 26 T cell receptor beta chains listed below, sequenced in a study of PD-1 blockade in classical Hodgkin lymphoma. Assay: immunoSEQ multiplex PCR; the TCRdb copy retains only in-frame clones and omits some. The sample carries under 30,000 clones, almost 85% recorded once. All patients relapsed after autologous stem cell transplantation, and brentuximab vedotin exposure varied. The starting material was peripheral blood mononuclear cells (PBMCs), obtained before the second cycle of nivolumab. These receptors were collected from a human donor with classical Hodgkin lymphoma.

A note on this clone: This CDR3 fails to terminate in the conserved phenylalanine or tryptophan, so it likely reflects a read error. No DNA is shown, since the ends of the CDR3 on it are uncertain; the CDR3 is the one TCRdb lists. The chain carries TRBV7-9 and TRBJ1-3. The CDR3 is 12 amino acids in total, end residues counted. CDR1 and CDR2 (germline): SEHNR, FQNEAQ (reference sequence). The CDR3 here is CASSLELGGLKV.

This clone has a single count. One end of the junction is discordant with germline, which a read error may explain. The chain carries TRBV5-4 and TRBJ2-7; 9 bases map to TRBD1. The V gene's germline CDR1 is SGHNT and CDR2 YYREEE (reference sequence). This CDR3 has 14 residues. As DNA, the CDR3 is TGTGCCAGCAGTTTGGGACAGGGTATGTACGAGCAGTACTTC. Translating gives CASSLGQGMYEQYF.

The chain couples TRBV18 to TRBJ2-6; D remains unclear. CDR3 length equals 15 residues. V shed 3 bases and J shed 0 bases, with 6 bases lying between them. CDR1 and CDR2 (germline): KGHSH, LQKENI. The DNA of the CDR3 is TGTGCCAGCTCACCGAGTGGCTCTGGGGCCAACGTCCTGACTTTC. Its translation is CASSPSGSGANVLTF.

CDR3 sequence reads: CASSRTKPKQGYEQYF. CDR3 nucleotides: TGCGCCAGCAGCAGAACCAAACCCAAACAGGGCTACGAGCAGTACTTC. The rearrangement joins TRBV10-1 to TRBJ2-7; tentative D call: TRBD1 (6 bases). Between the trimmed V and J ends, which lost 6 bases and 3 bases, there was a span of 21 bases. The CDR3 is made up of 16 amino acids. Germline V lookup: CDR1 WNHNN, CDR2 SYGVQD (reference sequence).

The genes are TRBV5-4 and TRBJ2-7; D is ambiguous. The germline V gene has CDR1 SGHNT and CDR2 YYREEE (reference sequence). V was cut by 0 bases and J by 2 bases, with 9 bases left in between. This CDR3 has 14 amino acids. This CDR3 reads CASSLDAGAYEQYF. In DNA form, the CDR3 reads TGTGCCAGCAGCTTGGACGCAGGCGCCTACGAGCAGTACTTC.

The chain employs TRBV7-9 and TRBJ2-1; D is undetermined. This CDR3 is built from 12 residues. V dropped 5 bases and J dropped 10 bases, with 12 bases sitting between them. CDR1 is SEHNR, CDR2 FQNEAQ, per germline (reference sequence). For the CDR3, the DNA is TGTGCCAGCAGCCCGCAGGTACGCGAGCAGTTCTTC. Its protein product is CASSPQVREQFF.

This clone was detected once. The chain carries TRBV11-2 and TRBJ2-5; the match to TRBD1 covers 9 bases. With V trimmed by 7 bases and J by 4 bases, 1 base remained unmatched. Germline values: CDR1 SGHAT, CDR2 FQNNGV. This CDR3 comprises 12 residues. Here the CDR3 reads CASTDRGETQYF. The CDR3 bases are TGTGCCAGCACGGACAGGGGAGAGACCCAGTACTTC.

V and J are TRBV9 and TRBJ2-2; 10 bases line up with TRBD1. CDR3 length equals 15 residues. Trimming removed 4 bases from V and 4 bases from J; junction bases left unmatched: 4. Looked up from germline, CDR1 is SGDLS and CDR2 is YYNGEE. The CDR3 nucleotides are TGTGCCAGCAGCAGGGACAGGGGAAGCACCGGGGAGCTGTTTTTT. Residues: CASSRDRGSTGELFF.

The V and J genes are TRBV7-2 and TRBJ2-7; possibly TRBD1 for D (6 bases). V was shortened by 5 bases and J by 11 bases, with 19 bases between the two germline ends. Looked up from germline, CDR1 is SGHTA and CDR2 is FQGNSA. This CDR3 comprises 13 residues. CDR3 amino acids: CASSLSALRGKYF. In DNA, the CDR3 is TGTGCCAGCAGCCTATCGGCCCTAAGGGGGAAGTACTTC.

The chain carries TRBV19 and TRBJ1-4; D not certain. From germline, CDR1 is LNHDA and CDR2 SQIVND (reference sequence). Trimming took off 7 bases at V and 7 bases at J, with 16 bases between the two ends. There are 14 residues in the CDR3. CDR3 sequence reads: CASTRLQTSEKLFF. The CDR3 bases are TGTGCCAGTACGCGTCTGCAGACGAGTGAAAAACTGTTTTTT.

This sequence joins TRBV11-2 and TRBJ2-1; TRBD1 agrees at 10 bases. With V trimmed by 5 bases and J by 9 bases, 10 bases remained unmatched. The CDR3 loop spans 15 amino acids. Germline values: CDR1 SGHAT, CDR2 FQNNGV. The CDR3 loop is CASSRDRGAIGEQFF. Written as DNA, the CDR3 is TGTGCCAGCAGCCGGGACAGGGGTGCAATCGGTGAGCAGTTCTTC.

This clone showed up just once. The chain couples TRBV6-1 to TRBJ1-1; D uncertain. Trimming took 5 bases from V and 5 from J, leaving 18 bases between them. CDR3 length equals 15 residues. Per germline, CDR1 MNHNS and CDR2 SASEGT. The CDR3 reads CASSLGNSRKTEAFF. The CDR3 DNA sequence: TGTGCCAGCAGTTTAGGGAACAGCAGGAAAACTGAAGCTTTCTTT.

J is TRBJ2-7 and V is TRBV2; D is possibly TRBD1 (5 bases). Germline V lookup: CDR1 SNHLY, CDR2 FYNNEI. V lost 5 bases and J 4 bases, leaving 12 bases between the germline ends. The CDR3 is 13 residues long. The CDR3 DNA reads TGTGCCAGCAGTCAGGGTGCCGGGTACGAGCAGTACTTC. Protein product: CASSQGAGYEQYF.

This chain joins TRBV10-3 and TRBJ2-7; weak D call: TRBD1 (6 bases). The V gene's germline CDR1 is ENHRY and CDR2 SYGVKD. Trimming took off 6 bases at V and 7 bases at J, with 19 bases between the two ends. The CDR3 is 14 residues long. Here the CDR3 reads CAISSWQGNLEQYF. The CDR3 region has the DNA TGTGCCATCAGCAGTTGGCAGGGGAATTTGGAGCAGTACTTC.

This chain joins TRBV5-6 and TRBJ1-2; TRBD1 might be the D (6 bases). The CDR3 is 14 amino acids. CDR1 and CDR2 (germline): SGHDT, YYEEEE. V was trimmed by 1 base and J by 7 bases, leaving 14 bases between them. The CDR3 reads CASSLWPRGAGYTF. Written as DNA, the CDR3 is TGTGCCAGCAGCTTGTGGCCCAGGGGAGCTGGCTACACCTTC.

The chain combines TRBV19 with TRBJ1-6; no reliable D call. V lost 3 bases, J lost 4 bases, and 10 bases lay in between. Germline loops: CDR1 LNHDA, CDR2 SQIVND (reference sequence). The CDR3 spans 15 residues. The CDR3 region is CASSMEEAYNSPLHF. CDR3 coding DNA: TGTGCCAGTAGTATGGAGGAGGCGTATAATTCACCCCTCCACTTT.

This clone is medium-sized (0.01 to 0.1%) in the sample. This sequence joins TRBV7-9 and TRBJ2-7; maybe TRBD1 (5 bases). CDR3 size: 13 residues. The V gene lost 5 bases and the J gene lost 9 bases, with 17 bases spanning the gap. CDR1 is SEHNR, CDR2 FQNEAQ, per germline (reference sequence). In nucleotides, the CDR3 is TGTGCCAGCAGCCCGCCCAGGGAATCAGGGCAGTACTTC. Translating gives CASSPPRESGQYF.

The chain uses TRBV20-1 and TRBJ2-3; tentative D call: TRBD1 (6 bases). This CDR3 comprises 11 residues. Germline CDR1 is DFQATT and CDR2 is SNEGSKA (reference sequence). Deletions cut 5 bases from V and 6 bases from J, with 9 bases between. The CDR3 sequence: CSAPTGDTQYF. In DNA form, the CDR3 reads TGCAGTGCTCCCACAGGGGATACGCAGTATTTT.

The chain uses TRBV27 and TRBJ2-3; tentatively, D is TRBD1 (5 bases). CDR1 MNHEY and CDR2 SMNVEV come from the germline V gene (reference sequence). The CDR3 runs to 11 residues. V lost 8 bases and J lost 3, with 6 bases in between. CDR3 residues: CASQGTDTQYF. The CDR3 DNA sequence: TGTGCCAGCCAGGGAACAGATACGCAGTATTTT.

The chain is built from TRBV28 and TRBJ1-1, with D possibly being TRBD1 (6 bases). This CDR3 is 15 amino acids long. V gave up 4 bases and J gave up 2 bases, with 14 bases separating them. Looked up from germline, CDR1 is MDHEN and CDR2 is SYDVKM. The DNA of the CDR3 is TGTGCCAGCAGTTCCGACGTGGGGACAAACACTGAAGCTTTCTTT. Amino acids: CASSSDVGTNTEAFF.

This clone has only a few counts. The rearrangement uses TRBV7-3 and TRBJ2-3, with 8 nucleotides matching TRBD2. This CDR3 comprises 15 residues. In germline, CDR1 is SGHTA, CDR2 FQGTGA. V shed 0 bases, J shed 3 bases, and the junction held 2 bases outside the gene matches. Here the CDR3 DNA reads TGTGCCAGCAGCTTAACCCCGGGGGGGACAGATACGCAGTATTTT. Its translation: CASSLTPGGTDTQYF.

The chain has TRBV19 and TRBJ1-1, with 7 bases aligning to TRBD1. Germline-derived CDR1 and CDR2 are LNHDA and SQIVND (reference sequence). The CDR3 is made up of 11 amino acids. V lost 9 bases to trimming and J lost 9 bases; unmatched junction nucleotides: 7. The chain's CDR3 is CASNSGGKAFF. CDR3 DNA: TGTGCCAGCAACTCAGGGGGTAAAGCTTTCTTT.

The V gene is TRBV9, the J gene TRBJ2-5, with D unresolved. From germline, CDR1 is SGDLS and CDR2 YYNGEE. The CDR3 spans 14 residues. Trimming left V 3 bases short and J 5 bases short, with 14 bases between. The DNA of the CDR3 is TGTGCCAGCAGCGCCGAAGCGTCCGAGGAGACCCAGTACTTC. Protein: CASSAEASEETQYF.

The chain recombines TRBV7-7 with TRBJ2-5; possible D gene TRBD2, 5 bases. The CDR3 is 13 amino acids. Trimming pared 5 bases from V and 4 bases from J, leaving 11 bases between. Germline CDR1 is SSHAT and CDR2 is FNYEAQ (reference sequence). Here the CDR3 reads CASSGRGGETQYF. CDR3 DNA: TGTGCCAGCAGCGGGAGAGGAGGAGAGACCCAGTACTTC.

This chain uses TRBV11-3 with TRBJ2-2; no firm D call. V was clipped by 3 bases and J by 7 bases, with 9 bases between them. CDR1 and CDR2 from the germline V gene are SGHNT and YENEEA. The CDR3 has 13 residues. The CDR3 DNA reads TGTGCCAGCAGCTTTACCCATGGCGGGGAGCTGTTTTTT. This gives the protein CASSFTHGGELFF.

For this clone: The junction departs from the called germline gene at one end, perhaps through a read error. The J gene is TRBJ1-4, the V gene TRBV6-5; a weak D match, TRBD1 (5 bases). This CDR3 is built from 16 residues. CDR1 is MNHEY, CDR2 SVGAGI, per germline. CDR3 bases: TGTGCCAGCAGTTACCTCCAAGACAGATTCAATGAGAAACTGTTTTTT. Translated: CASSYLQDRFNEKLFF.